This T cell receptor (beta chain) was captured by sequencing in a study of cytomegalovirus exposure and HLA in healthy donors. The primer mix had 60 Vbeta and 13 Jbeta primers. TCRdb's table, derived via immunoSEQ multiplex PCR, lists solely in-frame clones and lacks some. The sample yields 200,000 to 250,000 clones, over 65% seen once. The germline V and J ends were trimmed by 8 bases and 3 bases, with 15 bases remaining between them. The CDR3 runs 14 residues. From germline, CDR1 is SEHNR and CDR2 FQNEAQ (reference sequence). This clone appeared a single time. This receptor was taken from a woman between 25 and 40 years old in good health and CMV-seronegative. The sequenced sample consisted of PBMCs. The V gene is TRBV7-9, the J gene TRBJ2-3; a weak D match, TRBD2 (6 bases). The CDR3 loop reads CASGPGLKTDTQYF. Here the CDR3 DNA reads TGTGCCAGCGGACCGGGACTCAAGACAGATACGCAGTATTTT.